These T cell receptor beta chains were read from a single sample in a study of human T cells and chemical hapten exposure. TCRdb re-called the RACE reads through MiXCR, storing one row per CDR3 protein. The profile covers tens of thousands of distinct CDR3 sequences, with 9.6% appearing a single time and around 3.6% taken by the ten largest. Sequences were derived from whole blood, sampled in connection with sensitization to the hapten diphenylcyclopropenone (DPC). The source is a woman in her thirties or forties with alopecia areata. Some clones in this sample may be carry-over from other donors' samples. CDR3s include the opening cysteine and the closing phenylalanine or tryptophan. Each record gives: D gene, V gene, J gene, clone size, CDR3 DNA, CDR3 protein. D genes are given only for firm matches. Only some rows state a clone size, as once, few, many or a class for expanded clones.

d_call: -
v_call: TRBV10-3
j_call: TRBJ1-4
clone_size: many
cdr3_nt: TGTGCCATCAGTATGGACGCCGGCGAAAAACTGTTTTTT
cdr3_aa: CAISMDAGEKLFF

d_call: TRBD1
v_call: TRBV4-2
j_call: TRBJ1-1
clone_size: few
cdr3_nt: TGTGCCAGCAGCCTTGTCGGGACAGGGGGGGATCTGAACACTGAAGCTTTCTTT
cdr3_aa: CASSLVGTGGDLNTEAFF

d_call: -
v_call: TRBV11-2
j_call: TRBJ2-1
clone_size: many
cdr3_nt: TGTGCCAGCAGCAGTAACGGCAATGAGCAGTTCTTC
cdr3_aa: CASSSNGNEQFF

d_call: -
v_call: TRBV6-5
j_call: TRBJ1-3
clone_size: few
cdr3_nt: TGTGCCAGCATGCCTAGTGTAAGCTCTGGAAACACCATATATTTT
cdr3_aa: CASMPSVSSGNTIYF

d_call: -
v_call: TRBV5-1
j_call: TRBJ2-7
clone_size: -
cdr3_nt: TGCGCCAGCAGCTTGGCCACCGGGAAGTCAGGCGAGCAGTACTTC
cdr3_aa: CASSLATGKSGEQYF

d_call: -
v_call: TRBV29-1
j_call: TRBJ2-3
clone_size: many
cdr3_nt: TGCAGCGTCTTTACTCGACGTCGGCAGACAGATACGCAGTATTTT
cdr3_aa: CSVFTRRRQTDTQYF

d_call: -
v_call: TRBV28
j_call: TRBJ1-1
clone_size: many
cdr3_nt: TGTGCCAGCAGTTTTAGTCTGAAAGTAAATGAAGCTTTCTTT
cdr3_aa: CASSFSLKVNEAFF

d_call: TRBD1
v_call: TRBV5-4
j_call: TRBJ1-1
clone_size: -
cdr3_nt: TGTGCCAGCAGCTTTACAGGGGACCCTGAAGCTTTCTTT
cdr3_aa: CASSFTGDPEAFF

d_call: TRBD1
v_call: TRBV20-1
j_call: TRBJ1-2
clone_size: few
cdr3_nt: TGCAGTGCTTTAAGACAGGGCTCTGGCTACACCTTC
cdr3_aa: CSALRQGSGYTF

d_call: -
v_call: TRBV18
j_call: TRBJ2-1
clone_size: few
cdr3_nt: TGTGCCAGCTCACGGGGCATAATCAATGAGCAGTTCTTC
cdr3_aa: CASSRGIINEQFF

d_call: -
v_call: TRBV14
j_call: TRBJ1-2
clone_size: few
cdr3_nt: TGTGCCAGCAGCCGAGCCGGACAAAGATATGGCTACACCTTC
cdr3_aa: CASSRAGQRYGYTF

d_call: -
v_call: TRBV4-1
j_call: TRBJ2-7
clone_size: -
cdr3_nt: TGCGCCAGCTCTACCGAGCACCGGGGGATTTACGAGCAGTACTTC
cdr3_aa: CASSTEHRGIYEQYF

d_call: -
v_call: TRBV4-1
j_call: TRBJ2-5
clone_size: many
cdr3_nt: TGCGCCAGCAGCCAATCAGCGGTCCAAGAGACCCAGTACTTC
cdr3_aa: CASSQSAVQETQYF

d_call: -
v_call: TRBV6-2/TRBV6-3
j_call: TRBJ2-7
clone_size: many
cdr3_nt: TGTGCCAGCGATTCGGGGATAAAGCGGTACTTC
cdr3_aa: CASDSGIKRYF

d_call: TRBD1
v_call: TRBV20-1
j_call: TRBJ2-7
clone_size: many
cdr3_nt: TGCAGTGTTGAAAGGGACAGGGGGATAAACGAGCAGTACTTC
cdr3_aa: CSVERDRGINEQYF

d_call: -
v_call: TRBV29-1
j_call: TRBJ2-5
clone_size: many
cdr3_nt: TGCAGCGTTGACGACCGGGAGATGGAGACCCAGTACTTC
cdr3_aa: CSVDDREMETQYF

d_call: TRBD1
v_call: TRBV6-6
j_call: TRBJ2-4
clone_size: many
cdr3_nt: TGTGCCAGCTTCTGGAAGGGGGCGAGAAGAACCAAAAACATTCAGTACTTC
cdr3_aa: CASFWKGARRTKNIQYF

d_call: TRBD2
v_call: TRBV11-2
j_call: TRBJ2-7
clone_size: few
cdr3_nt: TGTGCCAGCAGCTTAGGACTAGCAGACTACGAGCAGTACTTC
cdr3_aa: CASSLGLADYEQYF

d_call: -
v_call: TRBV6-2/TRBV6-3
j_call: TRBJ1-1
clone_size: few
cdr3_nt: TGTGCCAGCGCCCGGGGGCGCGGGGCTGAAGCTTTCTTT
cdr3_aa: CASARGRGAEAFF

d_call: -
v_call: TRBV12-3/TRBV12-4
j_call: TRBJ2-7
clone_size: many
cdr3_nt: TGTGCCAGCAGTTTTGGACGTGACTACGAGCAGTACTTC
cdr3_aa: CASSFGRDYEQYF

d_call: TRBD1
v_call: TRBV20-1
j_call: TRBJ1-5
clone_size: few
cdr3_nt: TGCAGTGCTAGAGCTGGGACAGAGCAGCCCCAGCATTTT
cdr3_aa: CSARAGTEQPQHF

d_call: TRBD2
v_call: TRBV28
j_call: TRBJ2-3
clone_size: many
cdr3_nt: TGTGCCAGCAGTTTAAGGACTAGCGGGGGGGATACGCAGTATTTT
cdr3_aa: CASSLRTSGGDTQYF

d_call: -
v_call: TRBV28
j_call: TRBJ1-5
clone_size: few
cdr3_nt: TGTGCCAGCAGTTTCGGGACCCATCAGCCCCAGCATTTT
cdr3_aa: CASSFGTHQPQHF

d_call: -
v_call: TRBV7-2
j_call: TRBJ1-2
clone_size: many
cdr3_nt: TGTGCCAGCAGCCCGCCCAGTCCCTATGGCTACACCTTC
cdr3_aa: CASSPPSPYGYTF

d_call: TRBD1
v_call: TRBV20-1
j_call: TRBJ1-1
clone_size: many
cdr3_nt: TGCAGTGCTAGGCGGACAGGGGGCGGTTTAGCTTTCTTT
cdr3_aa: CSARRTGGGLAFF

d_call: -
v_call: TRBV19
j_call: TRBJ1-2
clone_size: many
cdr3_nt: TGTGCCAGTACAGGGCCTTTGGACTATGGCTACACCTTC
cdr3_aa: CASTGPLDYGYTF

d_call: -
v_call: TRBV7-6
j_call: TRBJ2-1
clone_size: many
cdr3_nt: TGTGCCAGCAGCTTAGTTTCGGCGTCCAATGAGCAGTTCTTC
cdr3_aa: CASSLVSASNEQFF

d_call: TRBD1
v_call: TRBV14
j_call: TRBJ2-7
clone_size: many
cdr3_nt: TGTGCCAGCAGCCAACAACCCGGGACAGGGGGCCTGTACGAGCAGTACTTC
cdr3_aa: CASSQQPGTGGLYEQYF

d_call: -
v_call: TRBV5-6
j_call: TRBJ1-3
clone_size: few
cdr3_nt: TGTGCCAGCAGCGCGACTGTCTCTGGAAACACCATATATTTT
cdr3_aa: CASSATVSGNTIYF

d_call: TRBD1
v_call: TRBV20-1
j_call: TRBJ1-2
clone_size: few
cdr3_nt: TGCAGTGCCCCCCGGACAGGGTATTTTACGGACTATGGCTACACCTTC
cdr3_aa: CSAPRTGYFTDYGYTF

d_call: TRBD1
v_call: TRBV7-2
j_call: TRBJ1-2
clone_size: many
cdr3_nt: TGTGCCAGCAGCTTAGTCCCTCTTGGACAGGGATGGGATGGCTACACCTTC
cdr3_aa: CASSLVPLGQGWDGYTF

d_call: -
v_call: TRBV7-2
j_call: TRBJ2-3
clone_size: few
cdr3_nt: TGTGCCAGCAGCTCGGCCTATACGCAGTATTTT
cdr3_aa: CASSSAYTQYF

d_call: -
v_call: TRBV3-1
j_call: TRBJ1-2
clone_size: many
cdr3_nt: TGTGCCAGCAGCCCAGAGGGCCGGGGAATCTATGGCTACACCTTC
cdr3_aa: CASSPEGRGIYGYTF

d_call: -
v_call: TRBV7-2
j_call: TRBJ2-3
clone_size: many
cdr3_nt: TGTGCCAGCAGCTTAGCGCCCGGGGCCGATACGCAGTATTTT
cdr3_aa: CASSLAPGADTQYF

d_call: TRBD2
v_call: TRBV7-2
j_call: TRBJ2-1
clone_size: -
cdr3_nt: TGTGCCAGCAGCCCCCGGGTAGCGGGAGGGCTAATCAATGAGCAGTTCTTC
cdr3_aa: CASSPRVAGGLINEQFF

d_call: TRBD1
v_call: TRBV7-2
j_call: TRBJ2-5
clone_size: -
cdr3_nt: TGTGCCAGCAGCTTGACAGGGGGCAAGGAGTCCCAGTACTTC
cdr3_aa: CASSLTGGKESQYF

d_call: TRBD2
v_call: TRBV19
j_call: TRBJ2-5
clone_size: few
cdr3_nt: TGTGCCAGTAGTCCCCTAGCGGGGGCCGGGGAGACCCAGTACTTC
cdr3_aa: CASSPLAGAGETQYF

d_call: -
v_call: TRBV10-3
j_call: TRBJ1-2
clone_size: many
cdr3_nt: TGTGCCATCAGTGAGGGTGCGGGGCGGATCGATGGCTACACCTTC
cdr3_aa: CAISEGAGRIDGYTF

d_call: TRBD1
v_call: TRBV18
j_call: TRBJ1-1
clone_size: many
cdr3_nt: TGTGCCAGCTCACCACCGGGACAGGAGAACACTGAAGCTTTCTTT
cdr3_aa: CASSPPGQENTEAFF

d_call: -
v_call: TRBV4-2
j_call: TRBJ1-1
clone_size: few
cdr3_nt: TGTGCCAGCAGCCTTTGGGGTACTGAAGCTTTCTTT
cdr3_aa: CASSLWGTEAFF

d_call: -
v_call: TRBV11-2
j_call: TRBJ2-5
clone_size: many
cdr3_nt: TGTGCCAGCAGCTTCCAAGGGATACAAGAGACCCAGTACTTC
cdr3_aa: CASSFQGIQETQYF

d_call: -
v_call: TRBV4-3
j_call: TRBJ2-7
clone_size: many
cdr3_nt: TGCGCCAGCAGCCAAGATTGGCCAGGGACCTACGAGCAGTACTTC
cdr3_aa: CASSQDWPGTYEQYF

d_call: TRBD1
v_call: TRBV15
j_call: TRBJ2-1
clone_size: few
cdr3_nt: TGTGCCACCGCCGGGACAGGGAGGAATGAGCAGTTCTTC
cdr3_aa: CATAGTGRNEQFF

d_call: -
v_call: TRBV4-3
j_call: TRBJ1-2
clone_size: -
cdr3_nt: TGCGCCGGGCACCCCCCCGACCGAGTGGGCAGACACTATGGCTACACCTTC
cdr3_aa: CAGHPPDRVGRHYGYTF

d_call: -
v_call: TRBV5-6
j_call: TRBJ1-3
clone_size: few
cdr3_nt: TGTGCCAGCAGCCTATTTATTCGGACGGGGGAACCCTCTGGAAACACCATATATTTT
cdr3_aa: CASSLFIRTGEPSGNTIYF

d_call: TRBD1
v_call: TRBV7-2
j_call: TRBJ2-7
clone_size: many
cdr3_nt: TGTGCCAGCAGCTCCCAGGGGGTCGAGCAGTACTTC
cdr3_aa: CASSSQGVEQYF

d_call: -
v_call: TRBV7-9
j_call: TRBJ2-7
clone_size: many
cdr3_nt: TGTGCCAGCAGCTTATGGCCTGCCTACGAGCAGTACTTC
cdr3_aa: CASSLWPAYEQYF

d_call: -
v_call: TRBV7-6
j_call: TRBJ2-6
clone_size: many
cdr3_nt: TGTGCCAGCAGCTTAGAGGGCAGGGATCTCGCTGGGGCCAACGTCCTGACTTTC
cdr3_aa: CASSLEGRDLAGANVLTF

d_call: TRBD1
v_call: TRBV4-3
j_call: TRBJ1-1
clone_size: many
cdr3_nt: TGCGCCAGCAGCCAGCATTTGGGCAGGGGGCACGTGGGGAACACTGAAGCTTTCTTT
cdr3_aa: CASSQHLGRGHVGNTEAFF

d_call: -
v_call: TRBV21-1
j_call: TRBJ2-2
clone_size: -
cdr3_nt: -
cdr3_aa: CASSKAPVPGSCFF

d_call: -
v_call: TRBV19
j_call: TRBJ2-1
clone_size: -
cdr3_nt: TGTGCCAGTAGTATGGGCAGGGCTCGGGGCAATGAGCAGTTCTTC
cdr3_aa: CASSMGRARGNEQFF

d_call: -
v_call: TRBV7-9
j_call: TRBJ1-6
clone_size: few
cdr3_nt: TGTGCCAGCAGCTTAGACTCTGGGGTTCCTAATTCACCCCTCCACTTT
cdr3_aa: CASSLDSGVPNSPLHF

d_call: -
v_call: TRBV6-2/TRBV6-3
j_call: TRBJ2-7
clone_size: many
cdr3_nt: TGTGCCAGCAGTTACTCGTTTCTCCGGAACGCCTACGAGCAGTACTTC
cdr3_aa: CASSYSFLRNAYEQYF